What follows is one T cell receptor beta chain and its context. The antigen is not known. Despite likely unrecorded immune exposures, the donors were nominally healthy at the time of sampling. PCR amplification relied on 60 Vbeta primers (plus 13 Jbeta primers). Assay used: immunoSEQ multiplex PCR; TCRdb lists only in-frame clones, some missing. Of about 180,000 clones listed, approximately 84% are singletons. This entry comes from a study of cytomegalovirus exposure and HLA in healthy donors. Trimming cost V 2 bases and J 0 bases, with 11 bases left between them. Germline V gives CDR1 SNHLY, CDR2 FYNNEI. CDR3 size: 17 residues. Study conclusions and caveats: In a later analysis, HLA-associated TCR beta chains were more clonally expanded than equally common others. A prior analysis recorded that most TCR beta V segments were productive about 87% or about 30% of the time. Reports state that TCR beta sequences accurately predicted most subjects' HLA-A and HLA-B alleles.

What was sequenced was PBMCs. The TCR was taken from a girl between 5 and 17 years old in good health and CMV-seropositive. The V and J genes are TRBV2 and TRBJ2-6; D is ambiguous. The CDR3 here is CASSEPTRYSGANVLTF. The CDR3 DNA reads as TGTGCCAGCAGTGAACCGACACGATACTCTGGGGCCAACGTCCTGACTTTC.